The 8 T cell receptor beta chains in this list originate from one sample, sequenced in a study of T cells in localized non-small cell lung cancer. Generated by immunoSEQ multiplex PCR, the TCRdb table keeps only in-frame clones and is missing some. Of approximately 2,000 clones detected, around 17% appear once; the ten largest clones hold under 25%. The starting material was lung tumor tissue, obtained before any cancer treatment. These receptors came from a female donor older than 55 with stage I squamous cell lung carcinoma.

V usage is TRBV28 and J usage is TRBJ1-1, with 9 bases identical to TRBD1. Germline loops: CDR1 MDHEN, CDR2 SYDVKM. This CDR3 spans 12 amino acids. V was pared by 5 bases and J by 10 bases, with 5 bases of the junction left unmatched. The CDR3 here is CASSLRDRVAFF. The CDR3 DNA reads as TGTGCCAGCAGTCTCCGGGACAGGGTAGCTTTCTTT.

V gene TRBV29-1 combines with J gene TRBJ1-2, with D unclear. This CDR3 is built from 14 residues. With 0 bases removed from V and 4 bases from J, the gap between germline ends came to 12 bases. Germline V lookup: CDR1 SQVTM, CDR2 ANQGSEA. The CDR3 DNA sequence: TGCAGCGTTGAAGAGAGGGAGGGTCCCTATGGCTACACCTTC. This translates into CSVEEREGPYGYTF. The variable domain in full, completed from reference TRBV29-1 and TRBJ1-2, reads SAVISQKPSRDICQRGTSLTIQCQVDSQVTMMFWYRQQPGQSLTLIATANQGSEATYESGFVIDKFPISRPNLTFSTLTVSNMSPEDSSIYLCSVEEREGPYGYTFGSGTRLTVV.

CDR3 amino acids: CASSEGWSGINNEQFF. CDR3 in DNA: TGTGCCAGCAGCGAGGGGTGGAGCGGGATCAACAATGAGCAGTTCTTC. V gene TRBV9 combines with J gene TRBJ2-1; 7 nucleotides agree with TRBD2. V lost 3 bases and J lost 5; bases outside the gene matches: 11. CDR3 length equals 16 residues. CDR1 and CDR2 from the germline V gene are SGDLS and YYNGEE.

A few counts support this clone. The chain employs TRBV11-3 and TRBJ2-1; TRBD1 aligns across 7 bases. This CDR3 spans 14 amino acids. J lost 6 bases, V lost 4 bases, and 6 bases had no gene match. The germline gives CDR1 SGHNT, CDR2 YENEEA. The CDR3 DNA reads TGTGCCAGCAGCTCGGACAGGTTGGGCAATGAGCAGTTCTTC. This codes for CASSSDRLGNEQFF.

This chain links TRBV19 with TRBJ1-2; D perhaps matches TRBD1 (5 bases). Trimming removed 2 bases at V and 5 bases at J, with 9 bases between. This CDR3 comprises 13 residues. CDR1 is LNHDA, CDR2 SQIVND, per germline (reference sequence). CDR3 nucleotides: TGTGCCAGTAGTATACAGAGACAGTATGGCTACACCTTC. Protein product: CASSIQRQYGYTF.

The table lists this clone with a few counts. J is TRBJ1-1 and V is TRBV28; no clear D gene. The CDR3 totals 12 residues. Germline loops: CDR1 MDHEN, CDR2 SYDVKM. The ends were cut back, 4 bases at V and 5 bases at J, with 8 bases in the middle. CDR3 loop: CASSSQVTEAFF. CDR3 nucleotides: TGTGCCAGCAGTTCCCAGGTTACTGAAGCTTTCTTT.

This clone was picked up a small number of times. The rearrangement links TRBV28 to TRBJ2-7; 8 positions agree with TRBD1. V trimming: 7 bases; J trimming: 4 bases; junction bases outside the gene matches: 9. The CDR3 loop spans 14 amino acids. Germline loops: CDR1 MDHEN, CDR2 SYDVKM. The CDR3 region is CASIGRTGQYEQYF. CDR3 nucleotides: TGTGCCAGCATAGGCCGGACAGGGCAATACGAGCAGTACTTC.

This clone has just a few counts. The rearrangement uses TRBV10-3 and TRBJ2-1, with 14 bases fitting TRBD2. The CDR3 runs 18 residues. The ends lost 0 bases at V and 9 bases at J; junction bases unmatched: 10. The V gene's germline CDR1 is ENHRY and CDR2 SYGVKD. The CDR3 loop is CAISESVGLAGDKGEQFF. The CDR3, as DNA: TGTGCCATCAGTGAGTCGGTGGGACTAGCGGGAGATAAAGGTGAGCAGTTCTTC.